The 2 T cell receptor beta chains below come from one sample, sequenced in a study of T cells in Graves' hyperthyroidism and ophthalmopathy. From RNA transcripts, TCR beta CDR3 regions were amplified. TCR CDR3 underwent first-round RT-PCR with the HTBI primer set. TCRdb re-called the multiplex PCR reads through MiXCR, storing one row per CDR3 protein. The repertoire consists of a few hundred thousand distinct CDR3 sequences, with 16% occurring once and the leading ten covering roughly 3.4%. Sequencing input: blood. The receptors come from a woman aged 40-49 years with Graves' ophthalmopathy.

This clonotype was counted many times. The rearrangement links TRBV2 to TRBJ2-3; D unresolved. Per the germline V gene, CDR1 is SNHLY and CDR2 is FYNNEI. The CDR3 contains 13 residues. Trimming removed 7 bases at V and 2 bases at J, with 10 bases between. The CDR3 loop is CASKRATTDTQYF. CDR3 DNA: TGTGCCAGCAAGCGCGCTACCACAGATACGCAGTATTTT.

In this sample, this clonotype turned up many times. The chain has TRBV20-1 and TRBJ2-7; D could derive from TRBD1 or TRBD2 (7 bases each). The germline CDR1 and CDR2 sequences are DFQATT and SNEGSKA (reference sequence). This CDR3 is built from 15 residues. Trimming shortened V by 4 bases and J by 7 bases, and 23 bases separated the two germline ends. The CDR3 DNA is TGCAGTGCTACTCGAGGGAGGGGGCCCCTTTCAGAGCAGTACTTC. Encoded protein: CSATRGRGPLSEQYF.